The text below deals with one T cell receptor (beta chain). PCR was performed using 60 Vbeta and 13 Jbeta primers. Here immunoSEQ multiplex PCR was the method, and the copy in TCRdb shows in-frame clones only, minus some. The repertoire includes around 190,000 clones, around 79% of them detected once, and 1.6% sits in the top ten. This sample is part of a study of cytomegalovirus exposure and HLA in healthy donors. The CDR3 has 13 residues. Losses at the gene ends were 5 bases for V and 8 bases for J; bases not matched to a gene: 5. Germline CDR1 and CDR2: SGHVS and FQNEAQ. J is TRBJ1-2 and V is TRBV7-8, with 10 bases aligning to TRBD1. The receptor comes from a woman younger than 35 in good health and CMV-seronegative. The specimen sequenced was PBMCs. The DNA of the CDR3 is TGTGCCAGCAGCGTCGGGACAGGGGACGGCTACACCTTC. This codes for CASSVGTGDGYTF.